This TCR beta chain is drawn from a study of control samples from healthy donors and cancer patients. This CDR3 is 15 amino acids long. Germline assignment: CDR1 MNHEY and CDR2 SMNVEV (reference sequence). V shed 3 bases and J shed 0 bases, with 6 bases lying between them. The data were produced by immunoSEQ multiplex PCR, yet TCRdb's version contains in-frame clones alone and is incomplete. Here the sample spans about 57,000 clones, approximately 90% being singletons. Sequencing was performed on PBMCs. This TCR came from a young man with colorectal cancer. The V and J genes are TRBV27 and TRBJ1-6; D is ambiguous. The CDR3 coding sequence is TGTGCCAGCAGTTTGGAAAGCTCCTATAATTCACCCCTCCACTTT. Amino acids: CASSLESSYNSPLHF.